This passage covers 10 T cell receptor beta chains from one sample sequenced in a study of cytomegalovirus exposure and HLA in healthy donors. Primers included in the PCR were 60 Vbeta and 13 Jbeta primers. Method: immunoSEQ multiplex PCR; TCRdb's copy keeps in-frame clones and lacks some. The table includes more than 100,000 clones, 60% to 80% detected once. Sequences were obtained from PBMCs. These TCRs come from a man aged 45-65 years in good health and CMV-seropositive.

The rearrangement uses TRBV6-1 and TRBJ2-7, with TRBD1 matching 8 bases. Germline CDR1 is MNHNS and CDR2 is SASEGT. Trimming cost V 4 bases and J 4 bases; bases outside gene matches: 0. This CDR3 is built from 12 residues. CDR3 coding DNA: TGTGCCAGCAGTGGACAGGGGTACGAGCAGTACTTC. The encoded protein is CASSGQGYEQYF.

The rearrangement uses TRBV7-2 and TRBJ2-7; TRBD2 matches 7 bases. Germline CDR1 is SGHTA and CDR2 is FQGNSA. J lost 3 bases, V lost 2 bases, and 7 bases had no gene match. The CDR3 has 15 residues. CDR3 coding DNA: TGTGCCAGCAGCTTATATGCGGGAGTTCTCTACGAGCAGTACTTC. This gives the protein CASSLYAGVLYEQYF.

V usage is TRBV28 and J usage is TRBJ1-2; 7 positions match TRBD1. J gave up 4 bases and V 5 bases, and 7 bases lay outside the gene matches. The CDR3 totals 14 residues. Germline CDR1 and CDR2: MDHEN and SYDVKM. The DNA of the CDR3 is TGTGCCAGCAGTCTGACAGGGTACGGCTATGGCTACACCTTC. This encodes CASSLTGYGYGYTF.

The DNA for the CDR3 is TGTGCCAGCAGCTCCTCCGGGACTAGCATCACATCCACAGATACGCAGTATTTT. This translates into CASSSSGTSITSTDTQYF. This sequence joins TRBV5-4 and TRBJ2-3; 9 bases are a match to TRBD2. The germline V gene has CDR1 SGHNT and CDR2 YYREEE (reference sequence). CDR3 length: 18 residues. Trimming took 3 bases from V and 2 from J; bases not matched to a gene: 13.

The chain carries TRBV18 and TRBJ2-1; a weak D match, TRBD2 (6 bases). The CDR3 spans 14 residues. Per germline, CDR1 KGHSH and CDR2 LQKENI. V lost 2 bases and J 13 bases, leaving 18 bases between the germline ends. In nucleotides, the CDR3 is TGTGCCAGCTCACCATCGGGCTCAGCGGGCGATCAGTTCTTC. This gives the protein CASSPSGSAGDQFF.

The chain combines TRBV6-6 with TRBJ2-6, with a tentative D call TRBD2 (6 bases). In germline, CDR1 is MNHNY, CDR2 SVGAGI (reference sequence). This CDR3 contains 16 residues. V lost 2 bases, J lost 0 bases, and 8 bases lay in between. In DNA form, the CDR3 reads TGTGCCAGCAGTTACGGGGGGAGCTCTGGGGCCAACGTCCTGACTTTC. Encoded protein: CASSYGGSSGANVLTF.

This sequence joins TRBV27 and TRBJ2-2; 12 bases align to TRBD2. V dropped 5 bases and J dropped 0; count of bases not matched to a gene: 13. Germline-derived CDR1 and CDR2 are MNHEY and SMNVEV (reference sequence). The CDR3 contains 20 residues. DNA for the CDR3: TGTGCCAGCAGTGGGAGTCTAGGACTAGCGGGGAACACGAACACCGGGGAGCTGTTTTTT. Protein product: CASSGSLGLAGNTNTGELFF.

V is TRBV4-1 and J is TRBJ2-1; D call uncertain. The CDR3 is made up of 13 amino acids. The V gene's germline CDR1 is MGHRA and CDR2 YSYEKL. Deletions cut 5 bases from V and 8 bases from J, with 13 bases between. CDR3 residues: CASSTHSSDEQFF. CDR3 DNA: TGCGCCAGCAGCACCCATAGCAGCGATGAGCAGTTCTTC.

A single count supports this clone. The chain combines TRBV19 with TRBJ2-2, with TRBD1 matching 9 bases. This CDR3 is built from 16 residues. J gave up 4 bases and V 0 bases, and 3 bases lay outside the gene matches. Germline-derived CDR1 and CDR2 are LNHDA and SQIVND (reference sequence). The CDR3 coding sequence is TGTGCCAGTAGTATAGACAGACAGGGGGTCACCGGGGAGCTGTTTTTT. Its translation: CASSIDRQGVTGELFF.

This chain links TRBV6-6 with TRBJ1-2; 10 positions match TRBD1. Germline V gene lookup returns CDR1 MNHNY and CDR2 SVGAGI (reference sequence). The CDR3 spans 16 residues. Losses at the gene ends were 8 bases for V and 2 bases for J; bases not matched to a gene: 11. CDR3 protein: CASGLGDRGFNYGYTF. The CDR3 region has the DNA TGTGCCAGCGGACTTGGGGACAGGGGATTCAACTATGGCTACACCTTC.